The present TCR beta chain was sequenced within a study of blood T cell repertoires in COVID-19. This CDR3 has 15 amino acids. Trimming took off 4 bases at V and 5 bases at J, with 14 bases between the two ends. Germline V gives CDR1 KGHDR, CDR2 SFDVKD. Produced via immunoSEQ multiplex PCR; TCRdb's table is partial and in-frame only. The sample consists of 190,000 or so clones, about nine tenths of them appearing once. This TCR came from a woman in her sixties or seventies with acute or convalescent COVID-19. The chain employs TRBV24-1 and TRBJ1-5, with D perhaps TRBD1 (5 bases). Source material: peripheral blood. The CDR3 region is CATSEAGGLDQPQHF. For the CDR3, the DNA is TGTGCCACCAGTGAGGCCGGGGGACTGGATCAGCCCCAGCATTTT.